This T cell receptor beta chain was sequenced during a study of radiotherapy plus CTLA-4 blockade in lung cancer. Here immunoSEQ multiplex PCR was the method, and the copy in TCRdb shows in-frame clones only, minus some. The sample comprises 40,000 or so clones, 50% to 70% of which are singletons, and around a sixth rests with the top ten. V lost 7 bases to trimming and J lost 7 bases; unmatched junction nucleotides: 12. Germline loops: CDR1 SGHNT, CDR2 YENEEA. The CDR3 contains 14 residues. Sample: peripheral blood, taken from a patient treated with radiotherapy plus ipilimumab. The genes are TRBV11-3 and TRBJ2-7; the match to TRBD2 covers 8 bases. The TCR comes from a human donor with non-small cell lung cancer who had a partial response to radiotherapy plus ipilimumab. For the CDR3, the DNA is TGTGCCAGCACCTTGGGGCGGGGGGATCGAGAGCAGTACTTC. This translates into CASTLGRGDREQYF.